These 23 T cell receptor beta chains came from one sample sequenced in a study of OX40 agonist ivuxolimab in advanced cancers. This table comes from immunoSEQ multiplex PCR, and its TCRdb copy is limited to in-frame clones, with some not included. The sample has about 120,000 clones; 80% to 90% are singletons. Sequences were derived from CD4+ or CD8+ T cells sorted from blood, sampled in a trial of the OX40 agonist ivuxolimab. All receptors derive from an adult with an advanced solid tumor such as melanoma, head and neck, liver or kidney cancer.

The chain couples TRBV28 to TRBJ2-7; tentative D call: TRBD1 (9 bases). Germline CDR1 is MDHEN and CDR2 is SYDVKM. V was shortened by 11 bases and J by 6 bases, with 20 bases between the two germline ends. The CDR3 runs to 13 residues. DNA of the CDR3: TGTGCCGAGCGGGGGACAGGGTCTTCCGAGCAGTACTTC. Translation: CAERGTGSSEQYF.

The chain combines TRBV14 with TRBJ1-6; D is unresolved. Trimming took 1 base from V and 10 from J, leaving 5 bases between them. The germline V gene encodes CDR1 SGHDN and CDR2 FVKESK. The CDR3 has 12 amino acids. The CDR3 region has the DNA TGTGCCAGCAGCCAAGGACGATCACCCCTCCACTTT. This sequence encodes CASSQGRSPLHF.

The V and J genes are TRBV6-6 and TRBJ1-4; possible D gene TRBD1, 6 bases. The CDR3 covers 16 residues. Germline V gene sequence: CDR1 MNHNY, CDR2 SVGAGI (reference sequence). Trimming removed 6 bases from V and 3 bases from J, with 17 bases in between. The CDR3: CASSGEGRTANEKLFF. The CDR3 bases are TGTGCCAGCAGCGGGGAGGGCCGGACAGCTAATGAAAAACTGTTTTTT.

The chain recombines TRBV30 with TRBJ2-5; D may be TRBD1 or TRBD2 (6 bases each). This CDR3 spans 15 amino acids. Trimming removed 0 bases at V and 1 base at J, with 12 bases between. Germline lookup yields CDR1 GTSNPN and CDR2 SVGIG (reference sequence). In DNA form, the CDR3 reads TGTGCCTGGAGTGTTCAAACGGGGGCCCAAGAGACCCAGTACTTC. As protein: CAWSVQTGAQETQYF.

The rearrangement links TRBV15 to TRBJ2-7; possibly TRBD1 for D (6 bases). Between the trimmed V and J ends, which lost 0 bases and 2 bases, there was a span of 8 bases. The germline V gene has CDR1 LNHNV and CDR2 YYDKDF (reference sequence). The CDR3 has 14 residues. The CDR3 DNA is TGTGCCACCAGCAGAGACAGGGGACCCTACGAGCAGTACTTC. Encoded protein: CATSRDRGPYEQYF.

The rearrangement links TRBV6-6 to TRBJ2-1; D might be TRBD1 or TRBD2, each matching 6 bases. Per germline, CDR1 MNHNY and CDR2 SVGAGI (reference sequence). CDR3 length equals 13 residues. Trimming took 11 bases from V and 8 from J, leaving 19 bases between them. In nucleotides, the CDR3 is TGTGCCGCACGGAGGGGGGTGGTAGATGAGCAGTTCTTC. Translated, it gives CAARRGVVDEQFF.

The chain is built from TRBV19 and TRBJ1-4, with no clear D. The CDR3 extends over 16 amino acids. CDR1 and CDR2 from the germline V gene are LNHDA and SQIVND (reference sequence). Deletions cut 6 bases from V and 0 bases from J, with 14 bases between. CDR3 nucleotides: TGTGCCAGTAGCAACAGAAGAAGTTCAACTAATGAAAAACTGTTTTTT. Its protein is CASSNRRSSTNEKLFF.

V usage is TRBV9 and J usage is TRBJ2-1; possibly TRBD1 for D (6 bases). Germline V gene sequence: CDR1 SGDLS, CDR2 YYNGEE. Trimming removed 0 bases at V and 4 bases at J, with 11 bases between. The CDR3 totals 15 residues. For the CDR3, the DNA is TGTGCCAGCAGCGTAGATGTGGGGGCTTACAATGAGCAGTTCTTC. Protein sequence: CASSVDVGAYNEQFF.

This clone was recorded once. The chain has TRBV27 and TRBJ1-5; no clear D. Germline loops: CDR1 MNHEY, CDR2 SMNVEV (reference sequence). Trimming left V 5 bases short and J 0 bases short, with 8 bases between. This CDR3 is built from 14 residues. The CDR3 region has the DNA TGTGCCAGCAGTCCGGGTAGTAGCAATCAGCCCCAGCATTTT. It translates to CASSPGSSNQPQHF.

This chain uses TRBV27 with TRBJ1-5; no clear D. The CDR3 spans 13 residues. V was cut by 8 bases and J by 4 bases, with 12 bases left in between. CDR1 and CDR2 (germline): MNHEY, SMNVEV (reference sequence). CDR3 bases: TGTGCCAGCGCACTTGTGGGGAATCAGCCCCAGCATTTT. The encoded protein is CASALVGNQPQHF.

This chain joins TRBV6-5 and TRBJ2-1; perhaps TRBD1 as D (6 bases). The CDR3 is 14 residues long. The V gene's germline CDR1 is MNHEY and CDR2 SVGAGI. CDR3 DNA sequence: TGTGCTCATGGTCAGGGGAGCTCCTACAATGAGCAGTTCTTC. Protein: CAHGQGSSYNEQFF.

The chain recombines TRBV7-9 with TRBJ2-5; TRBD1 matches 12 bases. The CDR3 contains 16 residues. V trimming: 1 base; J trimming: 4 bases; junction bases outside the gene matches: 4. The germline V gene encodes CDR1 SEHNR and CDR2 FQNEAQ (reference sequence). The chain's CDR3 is CASSLVWDRGRETQYF. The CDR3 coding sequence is TGTGCCAGCAGCTTAGTATGGGACAGGGGGCGAGAGACCCAGTACTTC.

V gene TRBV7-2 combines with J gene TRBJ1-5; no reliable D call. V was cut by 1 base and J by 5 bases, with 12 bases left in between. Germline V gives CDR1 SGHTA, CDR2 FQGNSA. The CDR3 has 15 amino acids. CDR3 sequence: CASSLDSRDHQPQHF. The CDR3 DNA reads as TGTGCCAGCAGCTTAGATTCCCGGGATCATCAGCCCCAGCATTTT.

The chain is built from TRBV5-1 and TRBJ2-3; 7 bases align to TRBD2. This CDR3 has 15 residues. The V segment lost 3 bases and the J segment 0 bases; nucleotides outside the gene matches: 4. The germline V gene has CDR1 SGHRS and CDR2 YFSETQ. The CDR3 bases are TGCGCCAGCAGCTCACGGGGGGTTAGCACAGATACGCAGTATTTT. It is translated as CASSSRGVSTDTQYF.

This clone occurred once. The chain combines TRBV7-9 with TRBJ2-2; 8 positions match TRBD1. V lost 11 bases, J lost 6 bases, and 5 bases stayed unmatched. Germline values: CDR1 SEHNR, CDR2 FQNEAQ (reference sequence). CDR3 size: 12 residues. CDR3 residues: CALWTGPGELFF. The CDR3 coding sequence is TGTGCCCTCTGGACAGGGCCCGGGGAGCTGTTTTTT.

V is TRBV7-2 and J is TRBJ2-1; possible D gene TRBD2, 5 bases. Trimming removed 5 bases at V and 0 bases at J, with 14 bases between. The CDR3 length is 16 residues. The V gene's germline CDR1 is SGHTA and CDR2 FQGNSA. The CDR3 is CASSPSGYLSYNEQFF. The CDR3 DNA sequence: TGTGCCAGCAGCCCGAGCGGTTACCTCTCCTACAATGAGCAGTTCTTC.

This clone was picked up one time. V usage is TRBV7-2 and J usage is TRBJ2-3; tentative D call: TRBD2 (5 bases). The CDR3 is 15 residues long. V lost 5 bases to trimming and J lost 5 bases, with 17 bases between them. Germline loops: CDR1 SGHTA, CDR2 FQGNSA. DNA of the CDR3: TGTGCCAGCAGCCTCACGAGGGAGCTTTTAGATACGCAGTATTTT. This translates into CASSLTRELLDTQYF.

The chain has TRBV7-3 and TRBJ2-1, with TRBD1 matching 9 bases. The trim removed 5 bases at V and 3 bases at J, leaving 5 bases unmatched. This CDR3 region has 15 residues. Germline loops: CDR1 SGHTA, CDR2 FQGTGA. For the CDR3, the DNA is TGTGCCAGCAGCCCGGACAGGGGAAACTACAATGAGCAGTTCTTC. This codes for CASSPDRGNYNEQFF.

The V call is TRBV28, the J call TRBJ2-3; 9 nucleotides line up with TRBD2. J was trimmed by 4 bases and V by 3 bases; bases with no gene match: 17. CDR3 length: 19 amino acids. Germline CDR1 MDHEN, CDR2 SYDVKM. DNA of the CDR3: TGTGCCAGCAGTTTCTCCTTCGGGCGGGGGGGCGGTTTCTCAGATACGCAGTATTTT. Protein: CASSFSFGRGGGFSDTQYF.

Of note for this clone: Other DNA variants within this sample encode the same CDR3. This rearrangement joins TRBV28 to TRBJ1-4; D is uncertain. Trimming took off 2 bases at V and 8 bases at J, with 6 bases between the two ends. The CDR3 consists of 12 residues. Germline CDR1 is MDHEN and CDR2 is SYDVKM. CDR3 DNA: TGTGCCAGCAGTTTACCTCACGAAAAACTGTTTTTT. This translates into CASSLPHEKLFF. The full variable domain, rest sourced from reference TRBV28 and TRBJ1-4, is DVKVTQSSRYLVKRTGEKVFLECVQDMDHENMFWYRQDPGLGLRLIYFSYDVKMKEKGDIPEGYSVSREKKERFSLILESASTNQTSMYLCASSLPHEKLFFGSGTQLSVL.

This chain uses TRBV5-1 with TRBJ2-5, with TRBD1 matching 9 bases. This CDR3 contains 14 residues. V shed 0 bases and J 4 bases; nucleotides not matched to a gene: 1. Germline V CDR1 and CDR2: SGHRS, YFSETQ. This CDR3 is CASSLGTGVETQYF. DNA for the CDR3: TGCGCCAGCAGCTTGGGGACAGGGGTAGAGACCCAGTACTTC.

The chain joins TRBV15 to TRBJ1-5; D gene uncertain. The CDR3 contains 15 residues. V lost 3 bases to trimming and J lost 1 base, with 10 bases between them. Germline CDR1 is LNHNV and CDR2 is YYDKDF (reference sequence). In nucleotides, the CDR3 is TGTGCCACCAGCAGCGGGATGGGCAGCAATCAGCCCCAGCATTTT. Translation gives CATSSGMGSNQPQHF.

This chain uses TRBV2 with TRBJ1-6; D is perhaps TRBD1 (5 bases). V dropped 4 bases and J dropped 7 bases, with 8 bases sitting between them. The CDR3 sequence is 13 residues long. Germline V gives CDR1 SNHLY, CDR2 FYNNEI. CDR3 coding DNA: TGTGCCAGCAGTGGGGGGTCCAATTCACCCCTCCACTTT. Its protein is CASSGGSNSPLHF.